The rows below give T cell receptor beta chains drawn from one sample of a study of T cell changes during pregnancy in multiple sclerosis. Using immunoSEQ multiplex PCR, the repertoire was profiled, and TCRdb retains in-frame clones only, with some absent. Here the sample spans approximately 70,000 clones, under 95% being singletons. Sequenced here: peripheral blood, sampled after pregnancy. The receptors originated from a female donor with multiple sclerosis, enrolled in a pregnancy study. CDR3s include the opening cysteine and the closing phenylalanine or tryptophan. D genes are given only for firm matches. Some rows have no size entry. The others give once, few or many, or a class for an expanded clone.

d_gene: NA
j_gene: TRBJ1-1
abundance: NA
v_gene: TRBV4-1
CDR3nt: TGCGCCAGCAGCCCGGGGATTTGGGACACTGAAGCTTTCTTT
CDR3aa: CASSPGIWDTEAFF

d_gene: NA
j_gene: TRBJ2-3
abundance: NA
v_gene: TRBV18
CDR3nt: TGTGCCAGCTCACCACTTTCGGGGAGCCAGGCAGATACGCAGTATTTT
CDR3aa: CASSPLSGSQADTQYF

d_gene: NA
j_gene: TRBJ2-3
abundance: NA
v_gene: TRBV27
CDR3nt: TGTGCCAGCAGGCAACAGTCTCCCAGCACAGATACGCAGTATTTT
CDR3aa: CASRQQSPSTDTQYF

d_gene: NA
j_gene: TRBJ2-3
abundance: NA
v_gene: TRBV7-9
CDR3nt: TGTGCCACCGAGCCCCGGGGTACTATCGGCACAGATACGCAGTATTTT
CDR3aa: CATEPRGTIGTDTQYF

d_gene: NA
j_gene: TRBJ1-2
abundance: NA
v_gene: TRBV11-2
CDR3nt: TGTGCCAGCAGACAATTGAAGACAGTTCTCAACTATGGCTACACCTTC
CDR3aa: CASRQLKTVLNYGYTF

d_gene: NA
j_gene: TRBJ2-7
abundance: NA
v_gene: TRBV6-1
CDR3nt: TGTGCCAGCAGTGAATTCGGTGCTACCTACGAGCAGTACTTC
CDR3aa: CASSEFGATYEQYF

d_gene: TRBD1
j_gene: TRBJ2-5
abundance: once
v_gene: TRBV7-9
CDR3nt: TGTGCCAGCAGCTTAGGACAGGGGGCGGAAGAGACCCAGTACTTC
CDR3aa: CASSLGQGAEETQYF

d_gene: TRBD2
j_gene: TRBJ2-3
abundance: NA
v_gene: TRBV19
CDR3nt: TGTGCCAGTAGCCGGGGACTAGCGGATACGCAGTATTTT
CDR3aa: CASSRGLADTQYF

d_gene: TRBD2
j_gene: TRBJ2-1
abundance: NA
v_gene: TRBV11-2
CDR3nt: TGTGCAGTCGGGACTAGCGGGAGAAATGAGCAGTTCTTC
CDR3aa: CAVGTSGRNEQFF

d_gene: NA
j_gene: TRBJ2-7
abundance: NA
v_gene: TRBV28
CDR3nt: TGTGCCAGCAGTTTAGGTGGGAGGCGAGGCGACGAGCAGTACTTC
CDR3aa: CASSLGGRRGDEQYF

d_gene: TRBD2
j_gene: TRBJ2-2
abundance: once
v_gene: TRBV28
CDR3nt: TGTGCCAGCAGCCATAATACCGGGACTAGCACCGGGGAGCTGTTTTTT
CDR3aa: CASSHNTGTSTGELFF

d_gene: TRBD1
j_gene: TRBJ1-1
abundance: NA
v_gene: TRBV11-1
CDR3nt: TGTGCCAGCAGCCCGCCCCCGGACAGGACCCCACTCGAAGCTTTCTTT
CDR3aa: CASSPPPDRTPLEAFF

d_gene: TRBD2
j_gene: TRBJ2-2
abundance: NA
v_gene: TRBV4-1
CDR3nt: TGCGCCAGCAGCCCCCGATCTAGCGGGAGGGACACCGGGGAGCTGTTTTTT
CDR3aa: CASSPRSSGRDTGELFF

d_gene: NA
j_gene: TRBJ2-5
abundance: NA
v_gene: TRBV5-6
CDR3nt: TGTGCCAGCAGCAGAGAATTGGAAGAGACCCAGTACTTC
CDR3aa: CASSRELEETQYF

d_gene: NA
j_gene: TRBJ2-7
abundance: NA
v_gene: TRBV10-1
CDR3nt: TGCGCCAGCAGTGACGGCTACGAGCAGTACTTC
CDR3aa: CASSDGYEQYF

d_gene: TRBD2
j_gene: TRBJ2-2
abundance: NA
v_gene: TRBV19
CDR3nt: TGTGCCAGTAGTATGGCTAGCGGATTAGTCGGGGAGCTGTTTTTT
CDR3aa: CASSMASGLVGELFF

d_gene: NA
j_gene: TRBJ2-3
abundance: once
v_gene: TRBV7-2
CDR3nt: TGTGCCAGCAGCTTATACCCCCTACGCACAGATACGCAGTATTTT
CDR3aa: CASSLYPLRTDTQYF

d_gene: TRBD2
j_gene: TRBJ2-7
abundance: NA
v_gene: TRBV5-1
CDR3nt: TGCGCCAGCAGCTTGACGTTAGCGGGGGAGCAGTACTTC
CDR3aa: CASSLTLAGEQYF

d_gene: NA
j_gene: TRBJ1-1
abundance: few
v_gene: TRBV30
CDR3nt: TGTGCCTGGAGTGTACGGGGGATTGAAGCTTTCTTT
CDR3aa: CAWSVRGIEAFF

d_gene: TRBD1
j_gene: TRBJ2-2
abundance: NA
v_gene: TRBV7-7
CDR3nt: TGTGCCAGCATCCTCCCAGGACAGGGTGATAACACCGGGGAGCTGTTTTTT
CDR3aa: CASILPGQGDNTGELFF

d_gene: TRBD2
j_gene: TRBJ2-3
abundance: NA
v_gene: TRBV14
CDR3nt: TGTGCCAGCAGCCCTCGCCGGGACTACCGCCGGAGCACAGATACGCAGTATTTT
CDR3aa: CASSPRRDYRRSTDTQYF

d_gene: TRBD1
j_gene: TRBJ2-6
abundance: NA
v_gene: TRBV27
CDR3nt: TGTGCCAGCAGGGCCGCGAGGACAGGGCTCTCTGGGGCCAACGTCCTGACTTTC
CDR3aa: CASRAARTGLSGANVLTF

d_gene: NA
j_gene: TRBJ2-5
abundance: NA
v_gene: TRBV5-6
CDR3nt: TGTGCCAGCAGCTTTTCAGCGGAAGAGACCCAGTACTTC
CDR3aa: CASSFSAEETQYF

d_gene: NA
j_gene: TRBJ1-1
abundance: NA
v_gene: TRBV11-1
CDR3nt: TGTGCCAGCAGCTGGGGATGGGGCTTTGAAGCTTTCTTT
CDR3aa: CASSWGWGFEAFF

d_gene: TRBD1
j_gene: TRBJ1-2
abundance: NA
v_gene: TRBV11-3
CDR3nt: TGTGCCAGCAGCAAGGACAGGGGGCAAGGCTACACCTTC
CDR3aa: CASSKDRGQGYTF

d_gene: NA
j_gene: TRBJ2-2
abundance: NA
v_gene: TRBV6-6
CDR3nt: TGTGCCAGCAGATCACAGGGTCCATACCCCGGGGAGCTGTTTTTT
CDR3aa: CASRSQGPYPGELFF

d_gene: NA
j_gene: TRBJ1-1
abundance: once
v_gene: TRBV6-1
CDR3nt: TGTGCCAGCAGTCCCAGGTCGCCCAGGGGTGAAGCTTTCTTT
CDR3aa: CASSPRSPRGEAFF

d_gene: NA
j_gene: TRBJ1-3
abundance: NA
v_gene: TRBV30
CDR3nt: TGTGCCTGGAGTCTACCCTCTGGAAACACCATATATTTT
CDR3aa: CAWSLPSGNTIYF

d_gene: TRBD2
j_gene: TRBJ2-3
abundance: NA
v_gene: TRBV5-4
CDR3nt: TGTGCCAGCAGCTCTCCCCCGGGAGGGAGCACAGATACGCAGTATTTT
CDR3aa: CASSSPPGGSTDTQYF

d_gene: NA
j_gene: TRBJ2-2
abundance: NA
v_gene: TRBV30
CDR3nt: TGTGCCTGGAGTGTAAGGCGGGCCGGGGAGCTGTTTTTT
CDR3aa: CAWSVRRAGELFF

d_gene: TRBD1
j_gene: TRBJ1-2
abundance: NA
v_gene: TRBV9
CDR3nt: TGTGCCAGCAGCGCGGCGGATCACAGGGGGCATAATGGCTACACCTTC
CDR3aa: CASSAADHRGHNGYTF

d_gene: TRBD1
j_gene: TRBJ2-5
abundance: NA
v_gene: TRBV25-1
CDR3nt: TGTGCCAGCAGTGAGGGACAGGGGAAACAAGAGACCCAGTACTTC
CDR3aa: CASSEGQGKQETQYF

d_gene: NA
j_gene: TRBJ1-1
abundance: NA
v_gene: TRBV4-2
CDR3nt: TGTGCCAGCAGCTTGCTAGGGGAGGGGAACACTGAAGCTTTCTTT
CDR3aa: CASSLLGEGNTEAFF

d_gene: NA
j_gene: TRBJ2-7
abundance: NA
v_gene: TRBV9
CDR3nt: TGTGCCAGCAGCCCCGGAGGGCTACTAGACTCCTACGAGCAGTACTTC
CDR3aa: CASSPGGLLDSYEQYF

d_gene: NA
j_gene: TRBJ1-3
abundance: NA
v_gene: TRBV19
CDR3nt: TGTGCCAGTAGTGGGCTCTCTGGAAACACCATATATTTT
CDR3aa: CASSGLSGNTIYF

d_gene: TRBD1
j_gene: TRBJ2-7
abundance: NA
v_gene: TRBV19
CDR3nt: TGTGCCAGTAGTAACCCCCGGGACAGGTTTCGCGACGAGCAGTACTTC
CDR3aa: CASSNPRDRFRDEQYF

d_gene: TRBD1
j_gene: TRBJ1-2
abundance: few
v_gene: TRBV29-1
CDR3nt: TGCAGCGTTGAAAAGGACAGGGGTGGCTACACCTTC
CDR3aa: CSVEKDRGGYTF

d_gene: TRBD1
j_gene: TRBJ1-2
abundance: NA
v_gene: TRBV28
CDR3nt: TGTGCCAGTACAACCAATTCGGGACAGGCAAACTATGGCTACACCTTC
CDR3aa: CASTTNSGQANYGYTF

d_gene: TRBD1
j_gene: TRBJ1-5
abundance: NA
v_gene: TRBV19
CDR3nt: TGTGCCAGTAGGACTCAGACAGGGGCCCAATATAGCAATCAGCCCCAGCATTTT
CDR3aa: CASRTQTGAQYSNQPQHF

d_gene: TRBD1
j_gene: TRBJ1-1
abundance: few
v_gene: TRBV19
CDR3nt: TGTGCCAGTACCTCGGACAGGGTGAACACTGAAGCTTTCTTT
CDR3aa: CASTSDRVNTEAFF

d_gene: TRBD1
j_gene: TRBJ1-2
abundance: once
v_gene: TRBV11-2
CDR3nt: TGTGCCAGCAGCACCGCGCCGGGACAGGGCACCCATGGCTACACCTTC
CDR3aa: CASSTAPGQGTHGYTF

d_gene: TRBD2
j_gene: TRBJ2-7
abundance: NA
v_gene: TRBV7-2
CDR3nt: TGTGCCAGCAGCTTAGAGAGTACTAGCGGCTCCTACGAGCAGTACTTC
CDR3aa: CASSLESTSGSYEQYF

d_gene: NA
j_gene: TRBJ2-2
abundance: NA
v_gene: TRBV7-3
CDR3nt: TGTGCCAGCAGCTACAGGAGCACCGGGGAGCTGTTTTTT
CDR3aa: CASSYRSTGELFF

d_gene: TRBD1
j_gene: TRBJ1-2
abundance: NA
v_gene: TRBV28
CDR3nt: TGTGCCAGCAGTTCCCAGACGACAGGGAGGCACTATGGCTACACCTTC
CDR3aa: CASSSQTTGRHYGYTF

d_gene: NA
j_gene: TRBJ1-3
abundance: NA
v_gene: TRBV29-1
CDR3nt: TGCAGCGCTTCTTCATTGAGCTCTGGAAACACCATATATTTT
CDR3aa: CSASSLSSGNTIYF

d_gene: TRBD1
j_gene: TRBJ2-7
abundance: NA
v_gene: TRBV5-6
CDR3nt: TGTGCCAGCAGCTCAATTCCCGGGACAGCCTACTTC
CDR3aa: CASSSIPGTAYF

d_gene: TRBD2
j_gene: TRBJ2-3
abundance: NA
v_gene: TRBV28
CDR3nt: TGTGCCAGCAGTCCTACCCCTTTGGCAGGGCGGGGGACGCAGTATTTT
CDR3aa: CASSPTPLAGRGTQYF

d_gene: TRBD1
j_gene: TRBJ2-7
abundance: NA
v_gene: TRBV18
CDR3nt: TGTGCCAGCTCACCACCGGGGACAGCCTACGAGCAGTACTTC
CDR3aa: CASSPPGTAYEQYF

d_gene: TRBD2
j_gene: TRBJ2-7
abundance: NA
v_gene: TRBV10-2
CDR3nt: TGCGCCAGCAGTGAGTCGAGCCCCGGGACTAGCCCCTACGAGCAGTACTTC
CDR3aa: CASSESSPGTSPYEQYF

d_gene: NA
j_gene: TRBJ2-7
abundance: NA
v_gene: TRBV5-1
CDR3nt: TGCGCCAGCAGCTTGGTGGGGCTAGGGTACGAGCAGTACTTC
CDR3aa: CASSLVGLGYEQYF

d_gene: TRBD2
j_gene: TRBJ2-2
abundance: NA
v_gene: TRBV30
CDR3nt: TGTGCCTGGAGGCAGCGGGGGAACACCGGGGAGCTGTTTTTT
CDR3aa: CAWRQRGNTGELFF

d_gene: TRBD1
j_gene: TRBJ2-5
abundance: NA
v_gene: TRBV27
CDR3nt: TGTGCCAGCAGTTCCCGGGACAGGGGGCCGGAGACCCAGTACTTC
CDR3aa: CASSSRDRGPETQYF

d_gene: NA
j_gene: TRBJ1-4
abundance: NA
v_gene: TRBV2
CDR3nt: TGTGCCAGTAGAGGACAGATTAATGAAAAACTGTTTTTT
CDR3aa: CASRGQINEKLFF